The 29 T cell receptor beta chains below come from one sample, sequenced in a study of human T cells and chemical hapten exposure (dated by TCRdb to 2020 to 2023). According to the study, the label for this sample's time point signals: patch test 2, 6 weeks after DPC sensitization. According to the study, the label for this sample's treatment or condition signals: therapeutic diphenylcyclopropenone sensitization with weekly scalp DPC. Preparation of the library involved RACE. The instrument given in TCRdb is NextSeq 500. TCRdb took the public reads, trimmed them with fastp at Q25, ran MiXCR for clone calling and kept in-frame beta chains. A single entry per CDR3 protein holds the most common genes and DNA from its merged rows. In this sample the table shows some 81,000 distinct CDR3 sequences, approximately 10% of which occur a single time. Clones ranked in the top ten supply about 1.4% of the sample.

Sequences were derived from whole blood, sampled in connection with sensitization to the hapten diphenylcyclopropenone (DPC). The receptors come from a man younger than 35 with alopecia areata. Some clones in this sample may be carry-over from other donors' samples.

The chain joins TRBV4-2 to TRBJ2-7; D is unclear. Germline CDR1 and CDR2: LGHNA and YNFKEQ. Trimming left V 0 bases short and J 4 bases short, with 13 bases between. The CDR3 covers 15 residues. CDR3 sequence (DNA): TGTGCCAGCAGCCAAGATACGGCGCCACTATACGAGCAGTACTTC. Translating it yields CASSQDTAPLYEQYF.

This clonotype was recorded at least ten times. The V call is TRBV20-1, the J call TRBJ2-4, with 10 bases fitting TRBD2. Germline V gene data show CDR1 as DFQATT and CDR2 as SNEGSKA (reference sequence). The CDR3 is 15 amino acids. V lost 3 bases to trimming and J lost 0 bases; unmatched junction nucleotides: 2. This CDR3 is CSASSGGRAKNIQYF. The CDR3 coding sequence is TGCAGTGCTAGTAGCGGGGGGAGAGCCAAAAACATTCAGTACTTC.

This chain connects TRBV20-1 to TRBJ1-2; no clear D. There are 16 residues in the CDR3. Trimming removed 1 base at V and 6 bases at J, with 21 bases between. The germline V gene has CDR1 DFQATT and CDR2 SNEGSKA (reference sequence). The CDR3 DNA is TGCAGTGCTAGAGTCAACCGGGCCCCACGTTTGGATGGCTACACCTTC. This encodes CSARVNRAPRLDGYTF.

J is TRBJ2-7 and V is TRBV6-6; D may be TRBD2 (6 bases). Trimming removed 0 bases at V and 3 bases at J, with 12 bases between. The CDR3 sequence is 15 residues long. Germline CDR1 is MNHNY and CDR2 is SVGAGI (reference sequence). The CDR3 here is CASSYSSLGGYEQYV. The CDR3 DNA reads TGTGCCAGCAGTTACTCGAGTCTGGGGGGCTACGAGCAGTACGTC.

In its sample, this clonotype was seen many times. This rearrangement joins TRBV18 to TRBJ2-3; D call uncertain. V was trimmed by 2 bases and J by 0 bases, leaving 6 bases between them. The CDR3 is made up of 14 amino acids. Germline lookup yields CDR1 KGHSH and CDR2 LQKENI. The CDR3, as DNA: TGTGCCAGCTCACCAGCCAGGAGCACAGATACGCAGTATTTT. As protein: CASSPARSTDTQYF.

This clonotype was recorded a few times. Given the absence of the conserved phenylalanine or tryptophan at the CDR3 end, a read error is likely. The limits of the CDR3 on the DNA are not certain, so only TCRdb's listed CDR3 is given. This sequence joins TRBV6-6 and TRBJ2-1; the listed D gene, TRBD1, was not tested against the DNA. Germline-derived CDR1 and CDR2 are MNHNY and SVGAGI (reference sequence). The CDR3 is 12 amino acids in total, end residues counted. CDR3 loop: CASSYGSGGMVL.

The chain carries TRBV10-3 and TRBJ2-6; D call uncertain. Germline V gene sequence: CDR1 ENHRY, CDR2 SYGVKD. Trimming pared 3 bases from V and 2 bases from J, leaving 8 bases between. The CDR3 covers 15 residues. The chain's CDR3 is CAISDMGAGANVLTF. The CDR3 region has the DNA TGTGCCATCAGTGACATGGGCGCTGGGGCCAACGTCCTGACTTTC.

There are many counts of this clonotype. The V and J genes are TRBV6-2 or TRBV6-3 and TRBJ1-3; D unclear. The CDR3 extends over 13 amino acids. V was trimmed by 6 bases and J by 0 bases, leaving 6 bases between them. The germline V gene has CDR1 MNHEY and CDR2 SVGEGT. The CDR3 here is CASRESSGNTIYF. Here the CDR3 DNA reads TGTGCCAGCAGGGAGAGCTCTGGAAACACCATATATTTT.

This clonotype was seen at least ten times. This rearrangement joins TRBV20-1 to TRBJ1-4; D gene ambiguous. The CDR3 length is 16 residues. Trimming shortened V by 0 bases and J by 0 bases, and 11 bases separated the two germline ends. CDR1 is DFQATT, CDR2 SNEGSKA, per germline (reference sequence). The CDR3 reads CSARDRTTTTNEKLFF. CDR3 DNA: TGCAGTGCTAGAGACAGGACGACAACAACTAATGAAAAACTGTTTTTT.

This clonotype appeared a few times. The chain recombines TRBV20-1 with TRBJ2-1; TRBD2 matches 11 bases. Germline loops: CDR1 DFQATT, CDR2 SNEGSKA (reference sequence). The CDR3 runs to 18 residues. V was clipped by 0 bases and J by 2 bases; unmatched bases: 9. CDR3 bases: TGCAGTGCTAGAGATTCGCTAGCGGGGGGAGATGCCTACAATGAGCAGTTCTTC. It codes for CSARDSLAGGDAYNEQFF.

This chain links TRBV7-8 with TRBJ2-3, with 9 positions matching TRBD1. The CDR3 consists of 18 residues. V shed 1 base, J shed 0 bases, and the junction held 8 bases outside the gene matches. Germline V lookup: CDR1 SGHVS, CDR2 FQNEAQ. CDR3: CASSLGVDRGTSTDTQYF. The CDR3 DNA reads as TGTGCCAGCAGCTTAGGGGTTGACAGGGGGACTAGCACAGATACGCAGTATTTT.

This clonotype has a handful of counts. This chain joins TRBV19 and TRBJ1-2; 7 bases match TRBD1. CDR1 LNHDA and CDR2 SQIVND come from the germline V gene (reference sequence). V lost 7 bases, J lost 4 bases, and 6 bases stayed unmatched. CDR3 length equals 13 residues. DNA for the CDR3: TGTGCCAGTATGGACAGGAGCCTCTATGGCTACACCTTC. Translating gives CASMDRSLYGYTF.

This clonotype was recorded at least ten times. This chain uses TRBV6-2 or TRBV6-3 with TRBJ1-2; D unresolved. CDR1 and CDR2 (germline): MNHEY, SVGEGT. The CDR3 length is 12 residues. V shed 6 bases and J shed 4 bases, with 9 bases lying between them. This CDR3 reads CASRPSAYGYTF. In DNA form, the CDR3 reads TGTGCCAGCAGACCCAGTGCCTATGGCTACACCTTC.

The table lists this clonotype with many counts. CDR3 amino acids: CASSFARGRSYEQYF. In DNA, the CDR3 is TGTGCCAGCAGCTTTGCCAGGGGTCGCTCCTACGAGCAGTACTTC. The chain uses TRBV11-2 and TRBJ2-7; tentative D call: TRBD1 (6 bases). Germline V lookup: CDR1 SGHAT, CDR2 FQNNGV. Between the trimmed V and J ends, which lost 3 bases and 0 bases, there was a span of 12 bases. CDR3 length: 15 amino acids.

This clonotype was detected only a few times. The chain employs TRBV20-1 and TRBJ1-2; possibly TRBD1 for D (6 bases). The CDR3 totals 11 residues. Trimming stripped 3 bases from V and 6 bases from J, with 8 bases between. Germline V gene lookup returns CDR1 DFQATT and CDR2 SNEGSKA (reference sequence). The CDR3: CSASRGNGYTF. CDR3 nucleotide sequence: TGCAGTGCTAGCAGGGGAAATGGCTACACCTTC.

This clonotype has ten or more counts. The chain is built from TRBV18 and TRBJ1-1, with D possibly matching TRBD1 (5 bases). The CDR3 runs 13 residues. Trimming removed 0 bases from V and 8 bases from J, with 10 bases in between. Germline CDR1 KGHSH, CDR2 LQKENI. The CDR3 nucleotides are TGTGCCAGCTCACCACCGACGGGGGGGGAAGCTTTCTTT. It encodes CASSPPTGGEAFF.

The chain joins TRBV6-5 to TRBJ1-1, with TRBD1 as a possible D gene (5 bases). The CDR3 loop spans 15 amino acids. Per germline, CDR1 MNHEY and CDR2 SVGAGI. Trimming took off 6 bases at V and 3 bases at J, with 17 bases between the two ends. DNA for the CDR3: TGTGCCAGCAGCGTCAATAGGGGTAGGGACACTGAAGCTTTCTTT. As protein: CASSVNRGRDTEAFF.

This chain joins TRBV7-3 and TRBJ2-6; 9 nucleotides match TRBD1. Germline lookup yields CDR1 SGHTA and CDR2 FQGTGA. The CDR3 length is 17 residues. Losses at the gene ends were 9 bases for V and 0 bases for J; bases not matched to a gene: 9. The CDR3 is CARSPGQGRSGANVLTF. The CDR3 bases are TGTGCCAGATCCCCGGGACAGGGCCGCTCTGGGGCCAACGTCCTGACTTTC.

The rearrangement joins TRBV20-1 to TRBJ2-3; 10 nucleotides line up with TRBD2. Trimming cost V 6 bases and J 5 bases; bases outside gene matches: 11. This CDR3 comprises 15 residues. Germline CDR1 and CDR2: DFQATT and SNEGSKA (reference sequence). The CDR3 nucleotides are TGCAGTGCCATCGGGACTAGCGAAGGGAAAGATACGCAGTATTTT. It is translated as CSAIGTSEGKDTQYF.

In this sample, this clonotype turned up many times. V gene TRBV4-1 combines with J gene TRBJ1-2; the D gene is possibly TRBD1 (6 bases). CDR1 is MGHRA, CDR2 YSYEKL, per germline. The V end lost 6 bases, the J end lost 4 bases, and 18 bases lay between the germline ends. CDR3 length: 15 amino acids. The DNA of the CDR3 is TGCGCCAGCAGTATTCCGGGGGGGCCGACCTATGGCTACACCTTC. This sequence encodes CASSIPGGPTYGYTF.

The rearrangement links TRBV6-2 or TRBV6-3 to TRBJ2-5; 10 positions match TRBD2. The germline V gene encodes CDR1 MNHEY and CDR2 SVGEGT. Trimming at V came to 4 bases and at J to 5 bases, leaving 4 bases not matched to a gene. CDR3 size: 14 residues. In DNA, the CDR3 is TGTGCCAGCAGTTCAAGCGGGGGGGCGGAGACCCAGTACTTC. Translating it yields CASSSSGGAETQYF.

J is TRBJ2-1 and V is TRBV4-2, with TRBD1 identical over 9 bases. Germline lookup yields CDR1 LGHNA and CDR2 YNFKEQ. V lost 0 bases and J lost 12; bases outside the gene matches: 12. This CDR3 has 16 amino acids. The CDR3: CASSQERGDRADRQFF. CDR3 bases: TGTGCCAGCAGCCAAGAACGGGGGGACAGGGCGGATAGGCAGTTCTTC.

This clonotype was recorded many times. J is TRBJ1-2 and V is TRBV6-2 or TRBV6-3; no definite D call. Trimming cost V 2 bases and J 8 bases, with 12 bases left between them. CDR3 size: 13 residues. Germline CDR1 is MNHEY and CDR2 is SVGEGT. The CDR3 DNA reads as TGTGCCAGCAGTTACGGAGGACGAGACGGCTACACCTTC. This codes for CASSYGGRDGYTF.

This clonotype was detected many times. The rearrangement uses TRBV9 and TRBJ2-7; 10 nucleotides match TRBD1. Germline CDR1 and CDR2: SGDLS and YYNGEE. This CDR3 region has 13 residues. The J segment lost 7 bases and the V segment lost 4 bases, leaving 5 bases of the junction unmatched. The CDR3 here is CASSLWTGGEQYF. DNA for the CDR3: TGTGCCAGCAGCCTATGGACAGGGGGAGAGCAGTACTTC.

This clonotype came up many times. V gene TRBV9 combines with J gene TRBJ2-1; D unclear. The CDR3 totals 11 residues. Germline V gives CDR1 SGDLS, CDR2 YYNGEE. V lost 4 bases and J lost 7, with 6 bases in between. The CDR3 bases are TGTGCCAGCAGCTTCCGAAATGAGCAGTTCTTC. Translating it yields CASSFRNEQFF.

Notes on this clonotype: The final CDR3 position lacks the conserved phenylalanine or tryptophan, pointing to a likely read error. This chain uses TRBV2 with TRBJ2-6; weak D call: TRBD2 (5 bases). V shed 5 bases and J shed 4 bases, with 9 bases lying between them. The germline V gene encodes CDR1 SNHLY and CDR2 FYNNEI. The CDR3 extends over 14 amino acids. The CDR3 spells CASSLASGANVLTS. The CDR3 bases are TGTGCCAGCAGTTTAGCGTCGGGGGCCAACGTCCTGACTTCC.

V usage is TRBV19 and J usage is TRBJ2-1; 8 nucleotides agree with TRBD2. This CDR3 region has 15 residues. With V trimmed by 2 bases and J by 7 bases, 7 bases remained unmatched. Germline values: CDR1 LNHDA, CDR2 SQIVND (reference sequence). The DNA for the CDR3 is TGTGCCAGTAGTATATCCTCCGGGACTAGTAATGAGCAGTTCTTC. This gives the protein CASSISSGTSNEQFF.

This clonotype was found a few times. The chain links TRBV5-1 to TRBJ2-7, with D possibly being TRBD1 (7 bases). Trimming took off 4 bases at V and 3 bases at J, with 14 bases between the two ends. Germline loops: CDR1 SGHRS, CDR2 YFSETQ. The CDR3 spans 14 residues. The CDR3: CASSPVQGGYEQYF. The CDR3 DNA is TGCGCCAGCAGCCCTGTGCAGGGGGGCTACGAGCAGTACTTC.

This clonotype was detected only a few times. V usage is TRBV29-1 and J usage is TRBJ1-6; D possibly corresponds to TRBD1 (5 bases). Looked up from germline, CDR1 is SQVTM and CDR2 is ANQGSEA. The CDR3 is 13 amino acids. Trimming took 4 bases from V and 8 from J, leaving 12 bases between them. In nucleotides, the CDR3 is TGCAGCGTTGGATCAGGGTTGTATTCACCCCTCCACTTT. The encoded protein is CSVGSGLYSPLHF.